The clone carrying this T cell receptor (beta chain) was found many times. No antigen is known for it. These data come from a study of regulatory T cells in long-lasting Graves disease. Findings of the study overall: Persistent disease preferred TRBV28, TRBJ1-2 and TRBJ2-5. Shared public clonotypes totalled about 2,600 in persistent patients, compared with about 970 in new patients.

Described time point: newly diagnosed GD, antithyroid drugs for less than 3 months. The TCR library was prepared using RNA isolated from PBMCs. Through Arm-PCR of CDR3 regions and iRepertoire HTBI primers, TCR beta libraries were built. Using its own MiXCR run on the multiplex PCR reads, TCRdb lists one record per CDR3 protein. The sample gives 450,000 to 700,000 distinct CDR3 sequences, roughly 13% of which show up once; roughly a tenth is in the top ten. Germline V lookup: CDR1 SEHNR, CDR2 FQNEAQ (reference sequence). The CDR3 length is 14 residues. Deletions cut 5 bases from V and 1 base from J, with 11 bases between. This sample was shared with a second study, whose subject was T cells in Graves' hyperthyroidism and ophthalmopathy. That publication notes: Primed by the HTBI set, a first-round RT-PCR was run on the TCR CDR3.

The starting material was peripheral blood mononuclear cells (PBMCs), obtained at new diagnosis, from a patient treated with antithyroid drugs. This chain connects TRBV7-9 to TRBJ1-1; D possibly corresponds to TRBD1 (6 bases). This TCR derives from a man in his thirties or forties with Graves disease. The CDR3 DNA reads TGTGCCAGCAGCACCGGGACATCGAACACTGAAGCTTTCTTT. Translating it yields CASSTGTSNTEAFF.